The 23 T cell receptor beta chains given below trace back to one sample, sequenced in a study of blood T cell repertoires in COVID-19. Using immunoSEQ multiplex PCR, the repertoire was profiled, and TCRdb retains in-frame clones only, with some absent. The data hold approximately 260,000 clones, with over 85% observed a single time. Material for sequencing was PBMCs or T cells enriched from blood (not recorded which). These TCRs come from a woman aged 60-75 years who had recovered from COVID-19.

This clone came up a few times. The chain combines TRBV18 with TRBJ1-2; tentative D call: TRBD1 (6 bases). CDR3 size: 15 residues. The germline gives CDR1 KGHSH, CDR2 LQKENI. V shed 2 bases and J shed 3 bases, with 13 bases lying between them. The CDR3 nucleotides read TGTGCCAGCTCACCAGGGCTTTCAGGGGACTATGGCTACACCTTC. As protein: CASSPGLSGDYGYTF.

The rearrangement joins TRBV18 to TRBJ1-1, with D possibly being TRBD1 (6 bases). The CDR3 has 15 residues. The V end was cut by 5 bases, the J end by 0 bases, with 13 bases between. Germline loops: CDR1 KGHSH, CDR2 LQKENI. CDR3 residues: CASSSGVRVNTEAFF. As DNA, the CDR3 is TGTGCCAGCTCATCAGGGGTTCGGGTGAACACTGAAGCTTTCTTT.

The chain links TRBV6-5 to TRBJ2-7; D gene ambiguous. V was cut by 7 bases and J by 0 bases, with 10 bases left in between. The CDR3 is 13 residues long. Germline CDR1 and CDR2: MNHEY and SVGAGI. CDR3 coding DNA: TGTGCCAGCAAAAAGCATGGCTCCTACGAGCAGTACTTC. Amino acids: CASKKHGSYEQYF.

The V gene is TRBV6-5, the J gene TRBJ2-1; TRBD1 matches 10 bases. V was pared by 5 bases and J by 7 bases, with 2 bases of the junction left unmatched. The length of the CDR3 is 13 residues. Germline assignment: CDR1 MNHEY and CDR2 SVGAGI. The CDR3 DNA sequence: TGTGCCAGCAGTCCGGACAGGGGGAATGAGCAGTTCTTC. This sequence encodes CASSPDRGNEQFF.

V is TRBV5-6 and J is TRBJ2-1, with a weak D call TRBD1 (6 bases). CDR3 length: 15 residues. From germline, CDR1 is SGHDT and CDR2 YYEEEE. V was shortened by 7 bases and J by 5 bases, with 19 bases between the two germline ends. This chain's CDR3 is CASAKTGLFDNEQFF. The CDR3 DNA sequence: TGTGCCAGCGCCAAAACAGGGTTGTTCGACAATGAGCAGTTCTTC.

The J gene is TRBJ1-2, the V gene TRBV28, with 7 bases lining up with TRBD1. Per the germline V gene, CDR1 is MDHEN and CDR2 is SYDVKM. V lost 2 bases and J lost 2; bases outside the gene matches: 14. This CDR3 contains 18 residues. In DNA form, the CDR3 reads TGTGCCAGCAGTTTAGGGGGACAGAGTTACCTCTTAAACTATGGCTACACCTTC. It specifies CASSLGGQSYLLNYGYTF.

The chain has TRBV21-1 and TRBJ1-2. TRBV21-1 constitutes a pseudogene. The CDR3 loop spans 11 amino acids. CDR3: CASSSSYGYTF. CDR3 bases: TGTGCCAGCAGCTCGAGTTATGGCTACACCTTC.

J is TRBJ1-4 and V is TRBV2; TRBD1 is a possible D gene (5 bases). This CDR3 spans 11 amino acids. V gave up 4 bases and J gave up 14 bases, with 11 bases separating them. Germline CDR1 is SNHLY and CDR2 is FYNNEI. The CDR3 DNA sequence: TGTGCCAGCAGTGTTGGGGCGGCCCTGTTTTTT. Its translation: CASSVGAALFF.

The chain couples TRBV2 to TRBJ2-7, with TRBD1 matching 10 bases. V was clipped by 10 bases and J by 6 bases; unmatched bases: 15. This CDR3 comprises 15 residues. Germline CDR1 is SNHLY and CDR2 is FYNNEI. In DNA, the CDR3 is TGTGCCACCCGGTTAGGGGGACAGGGGTATGGCGAGCAGTACTTC. Protein sequence: CATRLGGQGYGEQYF.

J is TRBJ1-5 and V is TRBV27; no reliable D call. This CDR3 spans 13 amino acids. Germline CDR1 MNHEY, CDR2 SMNVEV (reference sequence). V shed 3 bases and J shed 5 bases, with 8 bases lying between them. CDR3 nucleotide sequence: TGTGCCAGCAGTTTTGGCCCCGATCAGCCCCAGCATTTT. The encoded protein is CASSFGPDQPQHF.

The chain uses TRBV7-9 and TRBJ1-2; a weak D match, TRBD1 (6 bases). The CDR3 sequence is 12 residues long. Trimming cost V 3 bases and J 10 bases, with 12 bases left between them. Germline CDR1 reads SEHNR; CDR2 reads FQNEAQ (reference sequence). The CDR3 nucleotides are TGTGCCAGCAGCTTCGTCCAGGGGCCCTACACCTTC. Translation gives CASSFVQGPYTF.

The chain uses TRBV2 and TRBJ2-7, with a tentative D call TRBD1 (5 bases). Trimming left V 7 bases short and J 0 bases short, with 7 bases between. This CDR3 has 12 residues. CDR1 is SNHLY and CDR2 is FYNNEI in the germline V gene. CDR3 in amino acids: CASKDNSYEQYF. The CDR3 nucleotides are TGTGCCAGCAAGGACAACTCCTACGAGCAGTACTTC.

The gene calls are TRBV19 and TRBJ1-1; 9 bases map to TRBD1. The CDR3 sequence is 16 residues long. The V segment lost 9 bases and the J segment 6 bases; nucleotides outside the gene matches: 17. Germline V CDR1 and CDR2: LNHDA, SQIVND (reference sequence). For the CDR3, the DNA is TGTGCCAGCCGAAAGGGTTGGGGACAGGGTAGGTCTGAAGCTTTCTTT. This codes for CASRKGWGQGRSEAFF.

The J gene is TRBJ1-6, the V gene TRBV2, with D perhaps TRBD1 (5 bases). V was clipped by 1 base and J by 4 bases, with 8 bases between them. The germline V gene has CDR1 SNHLY and CDR2 FYNNEI. The CDR3 consists of 15 residues. This CDR3 reads CASSEGGYYNSPLHF. The CDR3 DNA is TGTGCCAGCAGTGAAGGGGGCTATTATAATTCACCCCTCCACTTT.

This chain connects TRBV6-5 to TRBJ1-5; the match to TRBD1 covers 7 bases. Germline V gives CDR1 MNHEY, CDR2 SVGAGI. The V segment lost 5 bases and the J segment 0 bases; nucleotides outside the gene matches: 1. The CDR3 contains 14 residues. The DNA of the CDR3 is TGTGCCAGCAGTCAGGGGGGTAGCAATCAGCCCCAGCATTTT. This gives the protein CASSQGGSNQPQHF.

The gene calls are TRBV9 and TRBJ2-5, with D possibly being TRBD2 (6 bases). The V gene's germline CDR1 is SGDLS and CDR2 YYNGEE. This CDR3 comprises 15 residues. Trimming stripped 0 bases from V and 2 bases from J, with 11 bases between. CDR3 protein: CASSVEGGLQETQYF. DNA for the CDR3: TGTGCCAGCAGCGTAGAGGGAGGACTTCAAGAGACCCAGTACTTC.

This chain links TRBV21-1 with TRBJ1-1; the table gives TRBD1 as D, unverified against the DNA. TRBV21-1 is tagged as a pseudogene. The CDR3 sequence is 18 residues long. The CDR3 protein is CASSEGDRGHYGNTEAFF. In DNA, the CDR3 is TGTGCCAGCAGCGAAGGGGACAGGGGGCATTACGGGAACACTGAAGCTTTCTTT.

The V and J genes are TRBV2 and TRBJ1-3; D gene uncertain. Trimming took 6 bases from V and 10 from J, leaving 13 bases between them. CDR1 and CDR2 from the germline V gene are SNHLY and FYNNEI. This CDR3 is 12 amino acids long. The CDR3 sequence: CASRVLRGTIYF. CDR3 DNA: TGTGCCAGCAGGGTTCTACGCGGGACCATATATTTT.

The chain uses TRBV11-3 and TRBJ2-7, with 7 nucleotides matching TRBD1. The CDR3 length is 13 residues. Unmatched junction bases numbered 3, after V lost 4 bases and J lost 3 bases. CDR1 SGHNT and CDR2 YENEEA come from the germline V gene. The CDR3 here is CASSSGQNYEQYF. In DNA, the CDR3 is TGTGCCAGCAGCTCGGGACAGAACTACGAGCAGTACTTC.

V is TRBV23-1 and J is TRBJ1-2; D is unresolved. TRBV23-1 is assigned to the ORF class and has an uncertain function. The CDR3 has 16 amino acids. V dropped 8 bases and J dropped 4 bases, with 23 bases sitting between them. CDR3 loop: CASPQVGTEIFYGYTF. Here the CDR3 DNA reads TGCGCCAGCCCTCAGGTCGGAACAGAAATCTTCTATGGCTACACCTTC.

This sequence joins TRBV24-1 and TRBJ2-1, with D perhaps matching TRBD1 (6 bases). The germline V gene encodes CDR1 KGHDR and CDR2 SFDVKD. Trimming pared 0 bases from V and 1 base from J, leaving 6 bases between. The CDR3 totals 15 residues. The CDR3 DNA is TGTGCCACCAGTGATTTGAGGGGGTCCTACAATGAGCAGTTCTTC. It codes for CATSDLRGSYNEQFF.

V and J are TRBV3-1 (or the pseudogene TRBV3-2) and TRBJ1-5; no reliable D call. The CDR3 loop spans 13 amino acids. Germline loops: CDR1 LGHDT, CDR2 YNNKEL (reference sequence). V lost 2 bases, J lost 5 bases, and 7 bases lay in between. The CDR3 DNA is TGTGCCAGCAGCCAATACACCGATCAGCCCCAGCATTTT. Protein product: CASSQYTDQPQHF.

The V gene is TRBV12-5, the J gene TRBJ2-1, with a tentative D call TRBD2 (6 bases). Trimming stripped 1 base from V and 4 bases from J, with 11 bases between. The CDR3 is 15 amino acids. The germline gives CDR1 LGHNT, CDR2 FRNRAP. For the CDR3, the DNA is TGTGCTAGTGGTTTGGATAGCGGTGCATACAATGAGCAGTTCTTC. Protein product: CASGLDSGAYNEQFF.